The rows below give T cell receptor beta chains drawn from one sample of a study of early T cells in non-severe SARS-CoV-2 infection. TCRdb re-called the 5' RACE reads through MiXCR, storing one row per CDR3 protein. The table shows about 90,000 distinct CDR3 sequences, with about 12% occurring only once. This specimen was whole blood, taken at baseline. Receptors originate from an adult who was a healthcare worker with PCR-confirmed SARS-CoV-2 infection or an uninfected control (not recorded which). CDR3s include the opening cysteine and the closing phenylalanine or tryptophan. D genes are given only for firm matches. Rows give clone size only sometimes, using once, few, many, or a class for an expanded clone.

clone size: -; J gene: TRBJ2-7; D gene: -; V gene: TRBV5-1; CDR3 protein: CASSSDSVSYEQYF; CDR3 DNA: TGCGCCAGCAGCTCGGACTCGGTGTCCTACGAGCAGTACTTC
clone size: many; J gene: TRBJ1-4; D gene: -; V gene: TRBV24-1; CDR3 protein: CATSGGSGKGANEKLFF; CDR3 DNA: TGTGCCACCAGTGGAGGGTCGGGCAAGGGAGCTAATGAAAAACTGTTTTTT
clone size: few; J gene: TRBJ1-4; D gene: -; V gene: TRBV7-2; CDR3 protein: CASSPRGPNEKLFF; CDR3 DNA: TGTGCCAGCAGCCCGAGAGGTCCTAATGAAAAACTGTTTTTT
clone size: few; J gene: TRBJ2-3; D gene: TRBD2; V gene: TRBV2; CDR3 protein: CASSPGTSRGTDTQYF; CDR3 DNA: TGTGCCAGCAGCCCCGGGACTAGCCGGGGCACAGATACGCAGTATTTT
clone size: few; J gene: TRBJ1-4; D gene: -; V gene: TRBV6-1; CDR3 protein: CASSGAGLGEKLFF; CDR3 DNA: TGTGCCAGCAGTGGGGCCGGGTTAGGTGAAAAACTGTTTTTT
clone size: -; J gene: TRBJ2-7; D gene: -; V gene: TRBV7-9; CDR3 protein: CASSPTSSYEQYF; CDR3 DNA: TGTGCCAGCAGCCCCACTAGCTCCTACGAGCAGTACTTC
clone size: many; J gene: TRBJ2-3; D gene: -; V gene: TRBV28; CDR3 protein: CASSLIRGGWADTQYF; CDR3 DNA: TGTGCCAGCAGTCTGATCCGAGGGGGTTGGGCAGATACGCAGTATTTT
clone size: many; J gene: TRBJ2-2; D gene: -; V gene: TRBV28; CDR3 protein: CASVTMNTGELFF; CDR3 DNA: TGTGCCAGCGTTACGATGAACACCGGGGAGCTGTTTTTT
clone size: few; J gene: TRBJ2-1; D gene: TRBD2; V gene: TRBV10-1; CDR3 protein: CASSIAGGPFGSYNEQFF; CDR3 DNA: TGCGCCAGCAGCATAGCGGGAGGGCCCTTTGGCTCCTACAATGAGCAGTTCTTC
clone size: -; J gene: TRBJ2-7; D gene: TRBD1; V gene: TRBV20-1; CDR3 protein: CSARPTGLSSYEQYF; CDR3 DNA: TGCAGTGCTAGACCGACAGGGTTGAGCTCCTACGAGCAGTACTTC
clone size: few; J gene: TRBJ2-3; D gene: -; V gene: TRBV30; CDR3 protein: CAWSGASTDTQYF; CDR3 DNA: TGTGCCTGGAGTGGAGCGAGCACAGATACGCAGTATTTT
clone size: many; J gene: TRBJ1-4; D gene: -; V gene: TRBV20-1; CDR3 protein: CSAVPATNEKLFF; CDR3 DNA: TGCAGTGCTGTACCAGCTACTAATGAAAAACTGTTTTTT
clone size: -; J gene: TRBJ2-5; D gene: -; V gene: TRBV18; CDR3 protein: CASSPTSDPGRKTQYF; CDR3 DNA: TGTGCCAGCTCACCCACGTCAGACCCGGGAAGGAAGACCCAGTACTTC
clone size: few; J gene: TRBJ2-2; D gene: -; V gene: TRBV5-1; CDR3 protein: CASSLERELFF; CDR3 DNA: TGCGCCAGCAGCTTGGAAAGGGAGCTGTTTTTT
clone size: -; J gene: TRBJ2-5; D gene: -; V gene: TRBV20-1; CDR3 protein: CSASGIQETQYF; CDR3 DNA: TGCAGTGCTTCAGGGATCCAAGAGACCCAGTACTTC
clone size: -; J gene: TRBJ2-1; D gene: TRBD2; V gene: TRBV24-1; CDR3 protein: CAIRGGVTYNEQFF; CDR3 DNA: TGTGCCATCCGGGGAGGGGTGACCTACAATGAGCAGTTCTTC
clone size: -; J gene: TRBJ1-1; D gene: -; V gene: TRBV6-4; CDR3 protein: CASRKEPGVPEAFF; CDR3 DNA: TGTGCCAGCAGAAAGGAGCCGGGCGTACCTGAAGCTTTCTTT
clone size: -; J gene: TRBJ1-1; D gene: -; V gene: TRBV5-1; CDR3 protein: CASSLAAWNTEAFF; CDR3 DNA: TGCGCCAGCAGCTTGGCCGCTTGGAACACTGAAGCTTTCTTT
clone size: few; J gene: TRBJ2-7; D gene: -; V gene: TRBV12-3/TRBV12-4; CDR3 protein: CASTQIGTYEQYF; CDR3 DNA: TGTGCCAGCACCCAGATCGGAACCTACGAGCAGTACTTC
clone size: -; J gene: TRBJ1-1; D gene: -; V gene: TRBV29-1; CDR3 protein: CSVRIIEAFF; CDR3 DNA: TGCAGCGTCCGTATTATTGAAGCTTTCTTT
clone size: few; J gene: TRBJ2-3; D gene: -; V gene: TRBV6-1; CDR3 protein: CASSEAEPDTQYF; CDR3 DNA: TGTGCCAGCAGTGAAGCGGAACCGGATACGCAGTATTTT
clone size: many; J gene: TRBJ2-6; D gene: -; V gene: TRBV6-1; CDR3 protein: CASSEGWRTTGANVLTF; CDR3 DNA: TGTGCCAGCAGTGAAGGCTGGAGGACTACTGGGGCCAACGTCCTGACTTTC
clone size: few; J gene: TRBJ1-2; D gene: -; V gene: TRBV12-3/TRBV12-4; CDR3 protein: CASRIKGSLANYGYTF; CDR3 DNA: TGTGCCAGCAGGATTAAGGGCAGCCTAGCTAACTATGGCTACACCTTC
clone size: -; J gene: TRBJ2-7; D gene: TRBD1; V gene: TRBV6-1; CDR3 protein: CASSKDRGKYEQYF; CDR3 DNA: TGTGCCAGCAGTAAAGACAGGGGTAAATACGAGCAGTACTTC
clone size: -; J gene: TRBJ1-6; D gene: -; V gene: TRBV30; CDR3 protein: CAWSLDTFENSPLHF; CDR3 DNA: TGTGCCTGGAGCTTGGACACCTTCGAAAATTCACCCCTCCACTTT
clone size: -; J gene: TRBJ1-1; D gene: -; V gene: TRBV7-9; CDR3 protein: CASSLVGFDTEAFF; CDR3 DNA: TGTGCCAGCAGCTTAGTGGGTTTCGACACTGAAGCTTTCTTT
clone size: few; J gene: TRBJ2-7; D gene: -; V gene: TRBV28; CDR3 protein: CASSLGSGAVNEQYF; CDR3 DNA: TGTGCCAGCAGTTTAGGGTCCGGCGCTGTTAACGAGCAGTACTTC
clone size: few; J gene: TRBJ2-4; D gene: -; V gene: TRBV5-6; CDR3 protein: CASSLRVLGANIQYF; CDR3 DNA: TGTGCCAGCAGCTTGCGGGTCCTGGGTGCAAACATTCAGTACTTC
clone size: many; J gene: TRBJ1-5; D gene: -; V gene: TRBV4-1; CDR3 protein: CASSHGGDNSNQPQHF; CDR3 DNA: TGCGCCAGCAGCCATGGCGGGGATAATAGCAATCAGCCCCAGCATTTT
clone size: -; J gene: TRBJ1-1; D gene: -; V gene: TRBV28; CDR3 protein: CATLRWVNTEAFF; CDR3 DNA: TGTGCCACGCTCAGATGGGTGAACACTGAAGCTTTCTTT
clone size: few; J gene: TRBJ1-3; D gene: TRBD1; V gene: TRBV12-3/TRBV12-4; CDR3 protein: CASSSTGDGNTIYF; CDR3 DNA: TGTGCCAGCAGTTCGACAGGGGATGGAAACACCATATATTTT
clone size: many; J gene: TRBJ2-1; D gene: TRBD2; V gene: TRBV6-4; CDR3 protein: CASSPLLAAHYNEQFF; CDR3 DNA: TGTGCCAGCAGTCCCCTGCTAGCGGCTCACTACAATGAGCAGTTCTTC
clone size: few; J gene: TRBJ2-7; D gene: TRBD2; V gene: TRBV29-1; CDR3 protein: CSVEVPSGGYEQYF; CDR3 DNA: TGCAGCGTTGAAGTACCTAGCGGAGGCTACGAGCAGTACTTC
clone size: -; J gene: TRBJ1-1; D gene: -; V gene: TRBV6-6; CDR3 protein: CASRAEGTEAFF; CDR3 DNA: TGTGCCAGCAGAGCGGAAGGCACTGAAGCTTTCTTT
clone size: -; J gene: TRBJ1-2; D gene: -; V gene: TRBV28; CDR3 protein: CASSILAGVYGYTF; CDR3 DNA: TGTGCCAGCAGTATACTTGCCGGGGTCTATGGCTACACCTTC
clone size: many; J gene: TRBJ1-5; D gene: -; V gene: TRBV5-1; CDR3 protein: CASSSRPGGGQPQHF; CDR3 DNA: TGCGCCAGCAGCTCTCGTCCTGGAGGTGGTCAGCCCCAGCATTTT
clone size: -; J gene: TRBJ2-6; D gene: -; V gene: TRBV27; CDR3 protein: CASSLLPGTGANVLTF; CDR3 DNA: TGTGCCAGCAGTTTATTGCCAGGGACTGGGGCCAACGTCCTGACTTTC